A single TCR beta chain is shown here with its context. Germline V gene data show CDR1 as SGHTA and CDR2 as FQGNSA. The CDR3 is 11 amino acids. Deletions cut 3 bases from V and 5 bases from J, with 4 bases between. This sample is drawn from a study of graft-versus-host responses after intestinal transplantation. The assay was immunoSEQ multiplex PCR, and TCRdb's table has in-frame clones only and misses some. In the table there are roughly 5,700 clones, approximately 69% of which are singletons. Graft tissue processing released intraepithelial and lamina propria lymphocytes. This sequence originates from a human patient who received an intestinal transplant, so some T cells may come from the graft donor. The chain combines TRBV7-2 with TRBJ2-5; D is uncertain. This sample comprised ileum tissue, obtained almost 310 days after intestinal transplant. CDR3 DNA: TGTGCCAGCAGCTTTGGGGAGACCCAGTACTTC. This translates into CASSFGETQYF.